This entry lists 12 T cell receptor beta chains sequenced from one sample in a study of T cell repertoires in cytomegalovirus infection. No cognate antigen is known for these TCRs. Each CDR3 protein gets one entry after TCRdb re-called the reads with MiXCR. The sample includes about 220,000 distinct CDR3 sequences, approximately 40% of them seen just once. The sequencing here drew on CD8+ T cells from cultured PBMCs, taken from culture after CMV antigen stimulation. The origin of the receptors is a human donor in good health (CMV status not recorded). Some clones in this sample may be carry-over from other donors' samples.

This clonotype was seen once. V usage is TRBV12-3 or TRBV12-4 and J usage is TRBJ2-1; 9 bases fit TRBD2. V dropped 0 bases and J dropped 7; count of bases not matched to a gene: 7. The length of the CDR3 is 16 residues. The CDR3 sequence is CASSLARSGSRNEQFF. The CDR3 coding sequence is TGTGCCAGCAGTTTAGCGCGTAGCGGGAGTAGGAATGAGCAGTTCTTC.

The sample holds a few counts of this clonotype. This chain joins TRBV7-8 and TRBJ1-4, with a possible D match to TRBD1 (5 bases). V lost 3 bases and J 4 bases, leaving 9 bases between the germline ends. The germline V gene encodes CDR1 SGHVS and CDR2 FQNEAQ. This CDR3 spans 14 amino acids. The DNA for the CDR3 is TGTGCCAGCAGCTTCCCAGGGAATAATGAAAAACTGTTTTTT. Amino acid sequence: CASSFPGNNEKLFF.

The chain joins TRBV2 to TRBJ2-7; D call uncertain. CDR3 size: 13 residues. Looked up from germline, CDR1 is SNHLY and CDR2 is FYNNEI. V dropped 11 bases and J dropped 2 bases, with 16 bases sitting between them. As DNA, the CDR3 is TGTGCCGGAAGTCCTTGGAACCCCTACGAGCAGTACTTC. Amino acid sequence: CAGSPWNPYEQYF.

This clonotype was counted at least ten times. The rearrangement links TRBV7-9 to TRBJ1-6, with D maybe TRBD1 (5 bases). Germline V gives CDR1 SEHNR, CDR2 FQNEAQ (reference sequence). V gave up 1 base and J gave up 7 bases, with 17 bases separating them. The CDR3 runs 17 residues. The CDR3 DNA sequence: TGTGCCAGCAGCTTAGTCGACGGTGGCGGGGGAAATTCACCCCTCCACTTT. Protein: CASSLVDGGGGNSPLHF.

This sequence joins TRBV7-6 and TRBJ1-1; possibly TRBD1 for D (6 bases). CDR3 length equals 17 residues. Trimming removed 5 bases from V and 6 bases from J, with 25 bases in between. From germline, CDR1 is SGHVS and CDR2 FNYEAQ. Here the CDR3 DNA reads TGTGCCAGCAGCCCCCTCGGACGGGTCGAAAGGACAGCTGAAGCTTTCTTT. Its protein product is CASSPLGRVERTAEAFF.

This clonotype has a handful of counts. The CDR3 DNA sequence: TGTGCCAGCTCCCCTTGGGGGGCGAACACCGGGGAGCTGTTTTTT. It is translated as CASSPWGANTGELFF. The V gene is TRBV27, the J gene TRBJ2-2, with D possibly being TRBD2 (6 bases). The V and J ends lost 8 bases and 0 bases respectively, with 13 bases between them. Germline V gene sequence: CDR1 MNHEY, CDR2 SMNVEV (reference sequence). CDR3 length equals 15 residues.

In this sample, this clonotype turned up a few times. The gene calls are TRBV10-2 and TRBJ1-1; D remains unclear. From germline, CDR1 is WSHSY and CDR2 SAAADI. This CDR3 is 13 amino acids long. V shed 3 bases and J shed 1 base, with 6 bases lying between them. CDR3 residues: CASSDEGNTEAFF. In DNA, the CDR3 is TGCGCCAGCAGTGACGAGGGGAACACTGAAGCTTTCTTT.

This clonotype came up a few times. The chain links TRBV7-3 to TRBJ2-5; D uncertain. V was cut by 2 bases and J by 2 bases, with 6 bases left in between. The CDR3 totals 13 residues. Germline V CDR1 and CDR2: SGHTA, FQGTGA. CDR3 bases: TGTGCCAGCAGCTTATCACAACAAGAGACCCAGTACTTC. This codes for CASSLSQQETQYF.

The chain uses TRBV15 and TRBJ2-7; no definite D call. CDR3 size: 13 residues. Between the trimmed V and J ends, which lost 1 base and 3 bases, there was a span of 7 bases. The germline V gene encodes CDR1 LNHNV and CDR2 YYDKDF (reference sequence). This chain's CDR3 is CATSRAEIYEQYF. The CDR3 coding sequence is TGTGCCACCAGCAGAGCAGAGATCTACGAGCAGTACTTC.

The chain employs TRBV27 and TRBJ2-7; TRBD1 might be the D (6 bases). The CDR3 contains 16 residues. Germline CDR1 and CDR2: MNHEY and SMNVEV (reference sequence). The ends were cut back, 8 bases at V and 2 bases at J, with 22 bases in the middle. The CDR3 DNA reads as TGTGCCAGCTTACCAGCCGGGACACCTTTTACCTACGAGCAGTACTTC. Its protein product is CASLPAGTPFTYEQYF.

This clonotype was counted between two and nine times. The V and J genes are TRBV7-9 and TRBJ2-5; D remains unclear. Trimming pared 3 bases from V and 5 bases from J, leaving 10 bases between. The CDR3 has 13 residues. The germline V gene has CDR1 SEHNR and CDR2 FQNEAQ (reference sequence). The CDR3 DNA is TGTGCCAGCAGCTTCCCACCCCCGGAGACCCAGTACTTC. This translates into CASSFPPPETQYF.

In its sample, this clonotype was seen a few times. This chain joins TRBV7-2 and TRBJ2-5; 14 positions match TRBD2. The V gene's germline CDR1 is SGHTA and CDR2 FQGNSA. CDR3 length: 19 residues. The V gene end was trimmed by 5 bases and the J gene end by 1 base; junction bases not matched to a gene: 12. Here the CDR3 reads CASSQKGTSGGHRQETQYF. The DNA for the CDR3 is TGTGCCAGCAGCCAAAAAGGGACTAGCGGGGGCCACCGCCAAGAGACCCAGTACTTC.